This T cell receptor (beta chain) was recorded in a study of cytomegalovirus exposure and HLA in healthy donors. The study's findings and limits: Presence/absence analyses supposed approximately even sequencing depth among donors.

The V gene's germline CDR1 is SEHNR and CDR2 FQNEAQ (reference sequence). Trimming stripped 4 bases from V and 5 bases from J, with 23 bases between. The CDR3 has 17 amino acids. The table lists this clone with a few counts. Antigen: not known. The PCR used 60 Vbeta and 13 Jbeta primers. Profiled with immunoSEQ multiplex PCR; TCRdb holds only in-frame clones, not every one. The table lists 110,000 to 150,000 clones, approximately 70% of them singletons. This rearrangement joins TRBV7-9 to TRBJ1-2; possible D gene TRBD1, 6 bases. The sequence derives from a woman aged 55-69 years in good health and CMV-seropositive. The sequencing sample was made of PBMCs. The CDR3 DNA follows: TGTGCCAGCAGCTCGCACGGCCGGACAGCCCCGCGGTATGGCTACACCTTC. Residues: CASSSHGRTAPRYGYTF.